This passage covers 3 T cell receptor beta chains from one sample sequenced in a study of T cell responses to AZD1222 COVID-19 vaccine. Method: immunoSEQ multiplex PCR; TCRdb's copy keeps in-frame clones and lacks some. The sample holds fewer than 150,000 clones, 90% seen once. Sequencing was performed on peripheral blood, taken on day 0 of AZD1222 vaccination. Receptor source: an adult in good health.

CDR3 DNA: TGTGCCAGCAGCTCCCCCCAAGCGAGGAGCGGGGTGGCCTACGAGCAGTACTTC. Its protein is CASSSPQARSGVAYEQYF. The V call is TRBV5-4, the J call TRBJ2-7; 7 bases map to TRBD2. Germline CDR1 reads SGHNT; CDR2 reads YYREEE (reference sequence). This CDR3 has 18 residues. The J segment lost 2 bases and the V segment lost 3 bases, leaving 17 bases of the junction unmatched.

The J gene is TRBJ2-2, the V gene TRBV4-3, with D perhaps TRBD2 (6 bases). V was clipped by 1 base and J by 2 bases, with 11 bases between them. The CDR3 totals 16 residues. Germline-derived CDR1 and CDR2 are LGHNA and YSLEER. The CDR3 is CASSQGREINTGELFF. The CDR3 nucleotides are TGCGCCAGCAGCCAAGGTCGGGAGATTAACACCGGGGAGCTGTTTTTT.

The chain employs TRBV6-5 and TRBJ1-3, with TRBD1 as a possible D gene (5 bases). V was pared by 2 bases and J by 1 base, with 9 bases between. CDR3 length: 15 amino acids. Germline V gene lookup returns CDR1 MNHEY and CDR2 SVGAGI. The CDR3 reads CASSYRGVSGNTIYF. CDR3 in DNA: TGTGCCAGCAGTTACCGGGGGGTATCTGGAAACACCATATATTTT.